This TCR beta chain was obtained from a study of blood T cell repertoires in COVID-19. In the study overall: Italy, Spain and the United States were the sources of the convalescent and acute COVID-19 samples.

TCRdb keeps only in-frame clones here, not all; method: immunoSEQ multiplex PCR. The sample includes about 170,000 clones, roughly 90% of them seen just once. Assignments of participants to cohorts depended upon their own reported clinical history. All recovered Cohort 3 donors got two negative PCRs, got clearance, or saw symptom resolution. The CDR3 extends over 14 amino acids. Germline V lookup: CDR1 LNHNV, CDR2 YYDKDF (reference sequence). V lost 1 base to trimming and J lost 7 bases, with 10 bases between them. This clone was detected ten times or more. The sample consisted of PBMCs or T cells enriched from blood (not recorded which). The sequence was collected from a woman younger than 30 who had recovered from COVID-19. The chain couples TRBV15 to TRBJ2-2, with a weak D call TRBD2 (6 bases). The CDR3 bases are TGTGCCACCAGCAGAGTTCGGGGGTACGGGGAGCTGTTTTTT. This codes for CATSRVRGYGELFF.